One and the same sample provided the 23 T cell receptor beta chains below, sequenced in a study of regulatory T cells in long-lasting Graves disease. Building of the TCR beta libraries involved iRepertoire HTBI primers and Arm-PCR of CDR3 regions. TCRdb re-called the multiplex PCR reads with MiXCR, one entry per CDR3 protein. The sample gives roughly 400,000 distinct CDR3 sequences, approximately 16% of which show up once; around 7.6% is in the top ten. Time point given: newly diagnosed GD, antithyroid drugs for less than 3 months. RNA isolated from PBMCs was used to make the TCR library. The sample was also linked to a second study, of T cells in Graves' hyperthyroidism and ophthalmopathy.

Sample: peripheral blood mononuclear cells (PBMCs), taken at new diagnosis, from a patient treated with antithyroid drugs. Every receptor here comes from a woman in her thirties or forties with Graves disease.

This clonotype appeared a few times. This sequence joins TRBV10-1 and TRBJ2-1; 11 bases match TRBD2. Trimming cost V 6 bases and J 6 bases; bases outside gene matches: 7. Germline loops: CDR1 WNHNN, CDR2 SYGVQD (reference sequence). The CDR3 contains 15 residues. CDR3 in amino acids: CASSRRLAGINEQFF. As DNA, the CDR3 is TGCGCCAGCAGCCGGAGACTAGCGGGAATCAATGAGCAGTTCTTC.

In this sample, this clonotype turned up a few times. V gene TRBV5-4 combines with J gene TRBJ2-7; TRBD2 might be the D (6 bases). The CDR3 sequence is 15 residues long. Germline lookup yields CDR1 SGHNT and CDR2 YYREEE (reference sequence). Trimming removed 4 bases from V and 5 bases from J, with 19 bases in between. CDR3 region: CASSGPGLSVDEQYF. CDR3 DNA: TGTGCCAGCAGCGGACCGGGACTCTCTGTCGACGAGCAGTACTTC.

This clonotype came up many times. The CDR3 is CASSRKGGANVLTF. As DNA, the CDR3 is TGTGCCAGCAGCCGGAAGGGGGGGGCCAACGTCCTGACTTTC. V and J are TRBV28 and TRBJ2-6, with D tentatively TRBD1 (5 bases). The V gene lost 6 bases and the J gene lost 4 bases, with 10 bases spanning the gap. The CDR3 has 14 residues. Germline V gives CDR1 MDHEN, CDR2 SYDVKM.

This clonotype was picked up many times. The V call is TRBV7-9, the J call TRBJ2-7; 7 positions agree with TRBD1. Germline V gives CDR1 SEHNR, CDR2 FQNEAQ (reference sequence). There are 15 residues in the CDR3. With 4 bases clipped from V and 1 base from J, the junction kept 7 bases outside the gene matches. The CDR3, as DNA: TGTGCCAGCAGCTCGCCGGGACAGTCATCCTACGAGCAGTACTTC. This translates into CASSSPGQSSYEQYF.

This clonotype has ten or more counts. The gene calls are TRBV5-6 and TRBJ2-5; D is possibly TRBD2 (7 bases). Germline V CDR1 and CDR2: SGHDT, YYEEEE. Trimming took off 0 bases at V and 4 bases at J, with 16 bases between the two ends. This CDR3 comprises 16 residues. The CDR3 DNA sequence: TGTGCCAGCAGCTTGGCCGGGGGGCGGATTCGAGAGACCCAGTACTTC. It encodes CASSLAGGRIRETQYF. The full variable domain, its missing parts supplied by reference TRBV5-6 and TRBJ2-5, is DAGVTQSPTHLIKTRGQQVTLRCSPKSGHDTVSWYQQALGQGPQFIFQYYEEEERQRGNFPDRFSGHQFPNYSSELNVNALLLGDSALYLCASSLAGGRIRETQYFGPGTRLLVL.

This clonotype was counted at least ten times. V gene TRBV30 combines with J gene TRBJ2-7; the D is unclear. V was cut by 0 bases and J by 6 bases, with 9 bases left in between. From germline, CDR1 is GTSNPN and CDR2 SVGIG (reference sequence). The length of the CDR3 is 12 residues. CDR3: CAWSVSRTEQYF. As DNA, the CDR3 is TGTGCCTGGAGTGTAAGTAGGACCGAGCAGTACTTC.

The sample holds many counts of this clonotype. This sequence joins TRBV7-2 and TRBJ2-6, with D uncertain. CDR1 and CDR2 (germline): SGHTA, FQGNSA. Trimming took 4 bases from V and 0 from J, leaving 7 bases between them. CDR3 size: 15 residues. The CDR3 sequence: CASSSRSSGANVLTF. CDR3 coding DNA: TGTGCCAGCAGCTCCCGTTCCTCTGGGGCCAACGTCCTGACTTTC.

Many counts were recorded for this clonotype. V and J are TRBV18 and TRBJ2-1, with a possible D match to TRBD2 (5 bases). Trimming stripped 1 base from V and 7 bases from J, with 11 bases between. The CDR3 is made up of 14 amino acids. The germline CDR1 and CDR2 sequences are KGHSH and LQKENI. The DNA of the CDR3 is TGTGCCAGCTCACCACTATCCGGAGGTAATGAGCAGTTCTTC. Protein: CASSPLSGGNEQFF.

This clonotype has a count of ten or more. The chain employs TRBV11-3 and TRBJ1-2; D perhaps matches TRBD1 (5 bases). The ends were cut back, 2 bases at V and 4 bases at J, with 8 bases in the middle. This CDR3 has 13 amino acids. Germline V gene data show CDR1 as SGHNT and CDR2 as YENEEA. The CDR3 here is CASSLIGGYGYTF. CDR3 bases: TGTGCCAGCAGCTTAATTGGGGGCTATGGCTACACCTTC.

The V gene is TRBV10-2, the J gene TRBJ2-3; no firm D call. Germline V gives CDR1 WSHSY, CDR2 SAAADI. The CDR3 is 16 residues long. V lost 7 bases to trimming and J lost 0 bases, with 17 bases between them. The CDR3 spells CASKTQARPSTDTQYF. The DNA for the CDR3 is TGCGCCAGCAAAACCCAGGCGCGACCTAGCACAGATACGCAGTATTTT.

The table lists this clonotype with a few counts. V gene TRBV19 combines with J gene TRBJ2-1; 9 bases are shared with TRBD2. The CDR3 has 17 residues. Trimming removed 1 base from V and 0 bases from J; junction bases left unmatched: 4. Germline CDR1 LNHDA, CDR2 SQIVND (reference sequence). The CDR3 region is CASSIGLSGSSYNEQFF. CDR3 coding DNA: TGTGCCAGTAGTATAGGTCTTAGCGGGAGCTCCTACAATGAGCAGTTCTTC.

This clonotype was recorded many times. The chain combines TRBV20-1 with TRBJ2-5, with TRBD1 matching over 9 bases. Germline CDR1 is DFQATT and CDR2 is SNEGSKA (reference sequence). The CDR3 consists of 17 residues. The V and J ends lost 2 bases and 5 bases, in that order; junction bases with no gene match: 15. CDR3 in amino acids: CSARPLTGGDSKETQYF. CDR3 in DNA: TGCAGTGCTAGACCCCTTACAGGGGGCGATTCTAAGGAGACCCAGTACTTC.

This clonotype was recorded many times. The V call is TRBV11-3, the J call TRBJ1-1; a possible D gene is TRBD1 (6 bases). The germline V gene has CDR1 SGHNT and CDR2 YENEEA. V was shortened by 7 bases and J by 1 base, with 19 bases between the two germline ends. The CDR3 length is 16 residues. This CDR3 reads CASTRGGVRSNTEAFF. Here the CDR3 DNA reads TGTGCCAGCACCCGAGGGGGGGTGCGCTCGAACACTGAAGCTTTCTTT.

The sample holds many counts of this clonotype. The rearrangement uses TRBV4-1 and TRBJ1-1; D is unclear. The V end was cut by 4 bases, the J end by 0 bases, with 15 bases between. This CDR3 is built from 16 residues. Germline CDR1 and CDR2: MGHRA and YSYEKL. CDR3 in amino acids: CASSPERVGMNTEAFF. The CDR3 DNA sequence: TGCGCCAGCAGCCCCGAGAGGGTGGGGATGAACACTGAAGCTTTCTTT.

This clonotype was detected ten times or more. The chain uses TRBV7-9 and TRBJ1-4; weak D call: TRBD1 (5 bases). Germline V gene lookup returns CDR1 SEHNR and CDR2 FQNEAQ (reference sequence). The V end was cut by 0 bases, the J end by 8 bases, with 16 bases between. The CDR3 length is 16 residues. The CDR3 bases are TGTGCCAGCAGCTTAGCGGCCAAGGGGCCATGGGAAAAACTGTTTTTT. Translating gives CASSLAAKGPWEKLFF.

This chain's CDR3 is CASVLKEGQGTYEQYF. CDR3 nucleotide sequence: TGTGCCAGCGTCCTTAAGGAAGGTCAAGGGACCTACGAGCAGTACTTC. The chain employs TRBV6-1 and TRBJ2-7, with D unclear. CDR3 length equals 16 residues. V was trimmed by 8 bases and J by 2 bases, leaving 22 bases between them. Germline-derived CDR1 and CDR2 are MNHNS and SASEGT.

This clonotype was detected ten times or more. Here the CDR3 reads CAIRRNANTGELFF. CDR3 nucleotide sequence: TGTGCCATCAGGCGAAACGCGAACACCGGGGAGCTGTTTTTT. This chain uses TRBV10-3 with TRBJ2-2; D gene uncertain. Germline-derived CDR1 and CDR2 are ENHRY and SYGVKD. The CDR3 has 14 residues. Trimming took off 6 bases at V and 0 bases at J, with 8 bases between the two ends.

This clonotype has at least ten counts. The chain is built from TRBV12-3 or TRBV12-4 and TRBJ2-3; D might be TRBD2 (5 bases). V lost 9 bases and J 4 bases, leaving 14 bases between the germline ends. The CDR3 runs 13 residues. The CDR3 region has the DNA TGTGCCAGTTTATCGGGGAACCCAGATACGCAGTATTTT. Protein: CASLSGNPDTQYF.

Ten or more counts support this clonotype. The CDR3 loop reads CASSLFGVTGGTDTQYF. As DNA, the CDR3 is TGTGCCAGCAGTTTATTTGGTGTGACAGGGGGGACAGATACGCAGTATTTT. The J gene is TRBJ2-3, the V gene TRBV28; TRBD1 agrees at 9 bases. The V segment lost 1 base and the J segment 3 bases; nucleotides outside the gene matches: 8. This CDR3 contains 17 residues. Looked up from germline, CDR1 is MDHEN and CDR2 is SYDVKM.

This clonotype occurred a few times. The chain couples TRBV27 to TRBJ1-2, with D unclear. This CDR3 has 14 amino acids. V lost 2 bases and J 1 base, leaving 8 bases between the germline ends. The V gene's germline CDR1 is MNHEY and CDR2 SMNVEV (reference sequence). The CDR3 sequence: CASSLNPINYGYTF. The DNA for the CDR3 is TGTGCCAGCAGTTTAAACCCCATTAACTATGGCTACACCTTC.

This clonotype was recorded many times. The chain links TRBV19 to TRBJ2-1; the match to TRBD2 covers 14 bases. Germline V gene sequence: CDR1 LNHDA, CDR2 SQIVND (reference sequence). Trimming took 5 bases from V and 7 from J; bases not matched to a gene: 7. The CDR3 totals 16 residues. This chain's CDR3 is CASSSGLAGGWNEQFF. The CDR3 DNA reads TGTGCCAGTAGTTCCGGACTAGCGGGAGGATGGAATGAGCAGTTCTTC. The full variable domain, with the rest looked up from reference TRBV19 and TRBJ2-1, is DGGITQSPKYLFRKEGQNVTLSCEQNLNHDAMYWYRQDPGQGLRLIYYSQIVNDFQKGDIAEGYSVSREKKESFPLTVTSAQKNPTAFYLCASSSGLAGGWNEQFFGPGTRLTVL.

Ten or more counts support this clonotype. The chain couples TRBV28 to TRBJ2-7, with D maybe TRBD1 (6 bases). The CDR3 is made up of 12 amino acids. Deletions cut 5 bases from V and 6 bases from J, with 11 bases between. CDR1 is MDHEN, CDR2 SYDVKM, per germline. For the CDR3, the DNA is TGTGCCAGCAGTATCCTAGGGGGCGAGCAGTACTTC. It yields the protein CASSILGGEQYF.

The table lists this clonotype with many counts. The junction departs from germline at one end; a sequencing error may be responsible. In DNA, the CDR3 is TGTGCTAGCAGCTCCCACACAGGACTGGCTCAAGAGACCCAGTACTTC. Translated, it gives CASSSHTGLAQETQYF. V and J are TRBV7-7 and TRBJ2-5, with D perhaps assigned TRBD1 or TRBD2 (5 bases each). CDR1 SSHAT and CDR2 FNYEAQ come from the germline V gene (reference sequence). The CDR3 has 16 residues.